The rows below give T cell receptor beta chains drawn from one sample of a study of blood T cell repertoires in COVID-19. Clones were sequenced by immunoSEQ multiplex PCR, and TCRdb holds only the in-frame ones, with some missing. The table shows tens of thousands of clones, with almost 95% occurring only once. Sequences were obtained from peripheral blood. These receptors came from a man aged 50-59 years with active COVID-19. Each CDR3 is given with its conserved first and last residue. D genes are given only for firm matches. Rows give clone size only sometimes, using once, few, many, or a class for an expanded clone.

TRBV5-4,TRBJ2-7,.,.,CASSSGREQYF,TGTGCCAGCAGCTCTGGGAGAGAGCAGTACTTC
TRBV7-2,TRBJ1-1,.,.,CASSSLQGITEAFF,TGTGCCAGCAGCTCGCTTCAGGGGATCACTGAAGCTTTCTTT
TRBV29-1,TRBJ1-1,.,.,CSVVRGGHETEAFF,TGCAGCGTTGTTCGGGGGGGGCATGAAACTGAAGCTTTCTTT
TRBV2,TRBJ1-5,.,.,CASSDRGGGNVGNQPQHF,TGTGCCAGCAGTGACCGCGGGGGAGGGAACGTTGGGAATCAGCCCCAGCATTTT
TRBV5-1,TRBJ2-2,TRBD1,.,CASSPGQGAGGELFF,TGCGCCAGCAGCCCCGGACAGGGGGCGGGCGGGGAGCTGTTTTTT
TRBV2,TRBJ1-2,.,.,CASRPRSHGYTF,TGTGCCAGCAGACCGCGTTCGCATGGCTACACCTTC
TRBV30,TRBJ2-1,TRBD2,.,CAWRPWGGRYNEQFF,TGTGCCTGGCGGCCGTGGGGGGGGAGATACAATGAGCAGTTCTTC
TRBV28,TRBJ1-1,TRBD1,.,CASSLEPLGQGYTEAFF,TGTGCCAGCAGTTTAGAGCCCTTAGGACAGGGCTACACTGAAGCTTTCTTT
TRBV7-2,TRBJ2-7,.,few,CASSLGSGLTTYEQYF,TGTGCCAGCAGCTTAGGATCAGGGCTGACCACCTACGAGCAGTACTTC
TRBV15,TRBJ2-3,.,.,CATSRYYSGTSTDTQYF,TGTGCCACCAGCAGATACTACTCCGGGACTAGCACAGATACGCAGTATTTT
TRBV5-4,TRBJ2-1,.,.,CASSSGALASTYNEQFF,TGTGCCAGCAGCTCTGGGGCTCTAGCGTCGACCTACAATGAGCAGTTCTTC
TRBV19,TRBJ1-5,.,.,CASRRTQMGRSNQPQHF,TGTGCCAGTAGGAGGACACAGATGGGCAGAAGCAATCAGCCCCAGCATTTT
TRBV3-1/TRBV3-2,TRBJ1-5,.,.,CASSPGGTFNQPQHF,TGTGCCAGCAGCCCCGGGGGGACTTTCAATCAGCCCCAGCATTTT
TRBV6-5,TRBJ2-6,.,.,CASRLQASGANVLTF,TGTGCCAGCAGATTACAGGCCTCTGGGGCCAACGTCCTGACTTTC
TRBV10-1,TRBJ2-3,TRBD2,once,CASSEGLADPDTQYF,TGCGCCAGCAGTGAGGGACTAGCGGATCCAGATACGCAGTATTTT
TRBV11-2,TRBJ1-1,TRBD1,.,CASSLGSTGEKAFF,TGTGCCAGCAGCTTAGGGTCAACAGGGGAGAAAGCTTTCTTT
TRBV7-8,TRBJ2-7,.,.,CASTRSGSSYEQYF,TGTGCCAGCACTCGGTCGGGGAGCTCCTACGAGCAGTACTTC
TRBV25-1,TRBJ2-5,.,.,CASSELGGSPQETQYF,TGTGCCAGCAGTGAATTAGGAGGGAGTCCCCAAGAGACCCAGTACTTC
TRBV27,TRBJ2-3,.,.,CASSSREGGTDTQYF,TGTGCCAGCAGTTCCAGGGAAGGGGGCACAGATACGCAGTATTTT
TRBV28,TRBJ1-1,TRBD1,.,CASRDRANTEAFF,TGTGCCAGCAGGGACAGGGCAAACACTGAAGCTTTCTTT
TRBV1,TRBJ1-3,.,.,CTSSPSTAGKKGNTIYF,TGCACCAGCAGCCCCTCGACCGCCGGGAAAAAAGGAAACACCATATATTTT
TRBV7-9,TRBJ2-1,TRBD1,.,CASSPVRQGSEQFF,TGTGCCAGCAGCCCAGTCAGACAGGGGAGTGAGCAGTTCTTC
TRBV28,TRBJ2-7,TRBD1,once,CASSPRGSSYEQYF,TGTGCCAGCAGCCCCAGGGGGAGCTCCTACGAGCAGTACTTC
TRBV9,TRBJ2-5,.,.,CASSVGNGGETQYF,TGTGCCAGCAGCGTAGGAAACGGGGGAGAGACCCAGTACTTC
TRBV15,TRBJ2-5,TRBD2,.,CATSRDRGVGETQYF,TGTGCCACCAGCAGAGATCGGGGGGTCGGAGAGACCCAGTACTTC
TRBV28,TRBJ2-3,.,.,CASSFPLAGEDTQYF,TGTGCCAGCAGTTTCCCGCTAGCCGGGGAGGATACGCAGTATTTT
TRBV18,TRBJ2-1,TRBD1,.,CASSREDPGQGFEQFF,TGTGCCAGCTCACGAGAAGACCCGGGACAGGGCTTTGAGCAGTTCTTC
TRBV2,TRBJ2-3,.,once,CASRESPSGTQYF,TGTGCCAGCAGGGAAAGTCCGTCGGGTACGCAGTATTTT
TRBV7-8,TRBJ2-7,.,.,CASSSVVLSYEQYF,TGTGCCAGCAGCAGCGTTGTTCTCTCCTACGAGCAGTACTTC
TRBV9,TRBJ2-1,TRBD1,.,CASSPETGAYNEQFF,TGTGCCAGCAGTCCCGAGACAGGGGCTTACAATGAGCAGTTCTTC
TRBV24-1,TRBJ2-2,.,.,CATSDRGSRAGELFF,TGTGCCACCAGTGACAGGGGCAGCAGAGCCGGGGAGCTGTTTTTT
TRBV5-1,TRBJ2-7,TRBD2,.,CASGGGYGPHYEQYF,TGCGCCTCCGGCGGGGGGTATGGACCACACTACGAGCAGTACTTC
TRBV6-5,TRBJ2-1,.,.,CASSSLASSYNEQFF,TGTGCCAGCAGTTCCCTTGCTAGCTCCTACAATGAGCAGTTCTTC
TRBV18,TRBJ2-1,.,once,CASSPPTGTYNEQFF,TGTGCCAGCTCACCGCCCACGGGGACTTACAATGAGCAGTTCTTC
TRBV6-1,TRBJ2-5,.,.,CASSEWAAPETQYF,TGTGCCAGCAGTGAGTGGGCAGCCCCTGAGACCCAGTACTTC
TRBV28,TRBJ2-7,.,.,CASSYSSYEQYF,TGTGCCAGCAGCTACAGTTCCTACGAGCAGTACTTC
TRBV11-3,TRBJ1-1,TRBD1,once,CASSRGTGWDTEAFF,TGTGCCAGCAGCCGCGGGACAGGATGGGACACTGAAGCTTTCTTT
TRBV11-3,TRBJ2-2,TRBD2,.,CASSPIAGDKSGELFF,TGTGCCAGCAGCCCCATAGCGGGGGATAAGAGTGGGGAGCTGTTTTTT
TRBV19,TRBJ1-6,.,.,CASGRRETPLHF,TGTGCCAGTGGGCGCCGGGAGACACCCCTCCACTTT
TRBV28,TRBJ2-7,TRBD2,.,CASSLSGRLAAGYEQYF,TGTGCCAGCAGTTTATCGGGGAGACTAGCGGCCGGCTACGAGCAGTACTTC